Included here is one T cell receptor beta chain sequence, with context. Its antigen is not identified. The sample belongs to a study of CD8 T cells in ankylosing spondylitis. Whole-study results and caveats: Earlier literature documents some of the motif variants in reactive arthritis synovial fluid and blood. In ankylosing spondylitis patients, matched synovial fluid reportedly showed significant enrichment of disease-linked clones.

CDR1 and CDR2 from the germline V gene are SQVTM and ANQGSEA. Trimming took 3 bases from V and 8 from J, leaving 15 bases between them. The CDR3 spans 13 residues. TCRdb passed the 5' RACE reads through MiXCR, listing each CDR3 protein once. Of about 340,000 distinct CDR3 sequences detected, over 12% appear once; the ten largest clones hold about 1%. V gene TRBV29-1 combines with J gene TRBJ2-3; D might be TRBD1 (5 bases). Material for sequencing was blood, either unsorted or a sorted T cell fraction (not recorded which). This receptor was identified in a male donor with ankylosing spondylitis or in good health (not recorded which). In DNA form, the CDR3 reads TGCAGCGTTGATTTATGGGGTCAGGGTACGCAGTATTTT. Translating it yields CSVDLWGQGTQYF.